Each of the 17 T cell receptor beta chains below was sequenced from the same sample in a study of CD8+ T cells in alopecia areata. Reverse transcription of extracted RNA yielded cDNA, which provided the sequencing template. Assay used: immunoSEQ multiplex PCR; TCRdb lists only in-frame clones, some missing. The profile covers approximately 150,000 clones, with roughly 50% appearing a single time and about 4.4% taken by the ten largest. What was sequenced was CD4+ T cells sorted from blood. The receptors derive from a human donor in good health.

This clone was observed a handful of times. The V call is TRBV18, the J call TRBJ2-7; perhaps TRBD2 as D (6 bases). The CDR3 has 15 residues. V lost 3 bases, J lost 0 bases, and 12 bases lay in between. Germline-derived CDR1 and CDR2 are KGHSH and LQKENI. The CDR3 coding sequence is TGTGCCAGCTCACCGCAAGGAGGGCCCTCCTACGAGCAGTACTTC. It yields the protein CASSPQGGPSYEQYF.

This clone was seen more than once but under ten times. This chain links TRBV29-1 with TRBJ1-2; D remains unclear. The CDR3 loop spans 13 amino acids. V dropped 0 bases and J dropped 4 bases, with 9 bases sitting between them. Germline CDR1 is SQVTM and CDR2 is ANQGSEA. The CDR3 is CSVEDRNLYGYTF. The DNA of the CDR3 is TGCAGCGTTGAAGACAGAAACCTCTATGGCTACACCTTC.

The gene calls are TRBV7-2 and TRBJ2-7; D assignment may be TRBD1 or TRBD2 (5 bases each). The germline V gene encodes CDR1 SGHTA and CDR2 FQGNSA. The V gene lost 1 base and the J gene lost 1 base, with 11 bases spanning the gap. The CDR3 runs to 15 residues. The CDR3 sequence: CASSLGLGESYEQYF. CDR3 bases: TGTGCCAGCAGCTTAGGCCTAGGGGAGTCCTACGAGCAGTACTTC.

The chain joins TRBV6-1 to TRBJ2-5; D remains unclear. CDR3 size: 15 residues. Germline V CDR1 and CDR2: MNHNS, SASEGT. V was clipped by 2 bases and J by 5 bases, with 15 bases between them. CDR3 in amino acids: CASSESVLAAETQYF. Written as DNA, the CDR3 is TGTGCCAGCAGTGAATCGGTCCTGGCAGCCGAGACCCAGTACTTC.

This clone was counted between two and nine times. V gene TRBV29-1 combines with J gene TRBJ2-5; 8 bases fit TRBD2. Germline assignment: CDR1 SQVTM and CDR2 ANQGSEA. The ends lost 4 bases at V and 5 bases at J; junction bases unmatched: 9. CDR3 length: 14 amino acids. The chain's CDR3 is CSVAGGFGSETQYF. The CDR3 bases are TGCAGCGTTGCGGGAGGGTTCGGGTCGGAGACCCAGTACTTC.

J is TRBJ2-3 and V is TRBV5-6; D may be TRBD2 (6 bases). Germline CDR1 reads SGHDT; CDR2 reads YYEEEE. The V end lost 2 bases, the J end lost 2 bases, and 12 bases lay between the germline ends. The CDR3 length is 15 residues. CDR3 nucleotides: TGTGCCAGCAGCTTTTTGGCGGGGATCACAGATACGCAGTATTTT. The encoded protein is CASSFLAGITDTQYF.

This clone was counted only a few times. J is TRBJ2-1 and V is TRBV6-1, with D possibly TRBD2 on 7 matching bases. CDR1 is MNHNS and CDR2 is SASEGT in the germline V gene. V was trimmed by 7 bases and J by 4 bases, leaving 17 bases between them. This CDR3 has 15 residues. Here the CDR3 reads CASNFQQGGYNEQFF. Here the CDR3 DNA reads TGTGCCAGCAATTTCCAACAGGGAGGGTACAATGAGCAGTTCTTC.

The chain employs TRBV28 and TRBJ2-7; the D gene is possibly TRBD1 (5 bases). The CDR3 sequence is 10 residues long. Per germline, CDR1 MDHEN and CDR2 SYDVKM. Trimming took 8 bases from V and 4 from J, leaving 6 bases between them. For the CDR3, the DNA is TGTGCCAGCGGGGCTTACGAGCAGTACTTC. Its protein is CASGAYEQYF. Full variable domain (missing parts from reference TRBV28 and TRBJ2-7): DVKVTQSSRYLVKRTGEKVFLECVQDMDHENMFWYRQDPGLGLRLIYFSYDVKMKEKGDIPEGYSVSREKKERFSLILESASTNQTSMYLCASGAYEQYFGPGTRLTVT.

The V and J genes are TRBV5-1 and TRBJ2-1; weak D call: TRBD2 (6 bases). This CDR3 has 13 amino acids. The germline V and J ends were trimmed by 2 bases and 10 bases, with 13 bases remaining between them. The germline CDR1 and CDR2 sequences are SGHRS and YFSETQ. CDR3 amino acids: CASSFSALAEQFF. In DNA form, the CDR3 reads TGCGCCAGCAGCTTCTCGGCCCTAGCGGAGCAGTTCTTC.

The CDR3 protein is CAWRADSKNIQYF. The CDR3 nucleotides are TGTGCCTGGAGGGCAGACAGCAAAAACATTCAGTACTTC. The V and J genes are TRBV30 and TRBJ2-4; D perhaps matches TRBD1 (5 bases). This CDR3 contains 13 residues. Germline-derived CDR1 and CDR2 are GTSNPN and SVGIG (reference sequence). The V and J ends lost 3 bases and 3 bases respectively, with 9 bases between them.

The chain joins TRBV29-1 to TRBJ1-1; D perhaps matches TRBD1 (5 bases). The CDR3 has 11 amino acids. The germline CDR1 and CDR2 sequences are SQVTM and ANQGSEA. Trimming shortened V by 7 bases and J by 2 bases, and 8 bases separated the two germline ends. In DNA form, the CDR3 reads TGCAGCGGTCGGGACAACACTGAAGCTTTCTTT. It is translated as CSGRDNTEAFF.

The rearrangement joins TRBV9 to TRBJ1-1; D is unclear. The CDR3 totals 13 residues. CDR1 is SGDLS, CDR2 YYNGEE, per germline. V was trimmed by 0 bases and J by 1 base, leaving 4 bases between them. CDR3 amino acids: CASSVDKNTEAFF. The CDR3 region has the DNA TGTGCCAGCAGCGTAGACAAGAACACTGAAGCTTTCTTT.

This clone has a single count. This sequence joins TRBV5-6 and TRBJ2-7, with TRBD2 identical over 7 bases. V lost 4 bases, J lost 3 bases, and 10 bases stayed unmatched. The germline V gene encodes CDR1 SGHDT and CDR2 YYEEEE. The CDR3 spans 15 residues. The CDR3 reads CASSPGRGVIYEQYF. In DNA, the CDR3 is TGTGCCAGCAGCCCGGGCCGGGGGGTAATCTACGAGCAGTACTTC.

The gene calls are TRBV5-1 and TRBJ1-1, with D unclear. Germline CDR1 SGHRS, CDR2 YFSETQ. The ends were cut back, 7 bases at V and 1 base at J, with 11 bases in the middle. The CDR3 extends over 13 amino acids. The CDR3 here is CASPGEGNTEAFF. The CDR3 DNA sequence: TGCGCCAGCCCTGGGGAGGGGAACACTGAAGCTTTCTTT.

This rearrangement joins TRBV29-1 to TRBJ2-7; 13 bases line up with TRBD2. J gave up 6 bases and V 6 bases, and 5 bases lay outside the gene matches. The V gene's germline CDR1 is SQVTM and CDR2 ANQGSEA. The CDR3 spans 13 residues. CDR3: CSVTSGRIGEQYF. The CDR3 DNA is TGCAGCGTGACTAGCGGGAGGATTGGCGAGCAGTACTTC.

V is TRBV19 and J is TRBJ1-5; no reliable D call. The CDR3 has 13 residues. Germline loops: CDR1 LNHDA, CDR2 SQIVND (reference sequence). Deletions cut 3 bases from V and 7 bases from J, with 10 bases between. The CDR3, as DNA: TGTGCCAGTAGTATTCGGGTTTACCAGCCCCAGCATTTT. Residues: CASSIRVYQPQHF.

The chain combines TRBV28 with TRBJ2-7, with D uncertain. V was clipped by 4 bases and J by 6 bases, with 7 bases between them. CDR1 and CDR2 (germline): MDHEN, SYDVKM. The CDR3 extends over 11 amino acids. As DNA, the CDR3 is TGTGCCAGCAGTTACCTGGGCGAGCAGTACTTC. Amino acids: CASSYLGEQYF.